A selection of T cell receptor beta chains follows, all from one sample in a study of cytomegalovirus exposure and HLA in healthy donors. This table comes from immunoSEQ multiplex PCR, and its TCRdb copy is limited to in-frame clones, with some not included. The repertoire includes over 150,000 clones, around four fifths of them detected once, and under 7.5% sits in the top ten. The sequencing sample was made of PBMCs. These receptors were collected from a woman aged 45-65 years in good health and CMV-seropositive. The CDR3 runs from the conserved cysteine through the conserved F or W. The D gene is left open where the match is weak. Clone size is shown for a subset of rows, as once, few, many or a class of expanded clone.

j_call clone_size d_call v_call cdr3_aa cdr3_nt
TRBJ2-7 - - TRBV7-9 CASSFFTGAYEQYF TGTGCCAGCAGCTTTTTTACAGGTGCCTACGAGCAGTACTTC
TRBJ2-7 - - TRBV5-1 CASSLRTFPPYEQYF TGCGCCAGCAGCTTACGGACATTCCCCCCCTACGAGCAGTACTTC
TRBJ2-7 once TRBD1 TRBV7-8 CASSRRDRGKPYEQYF TGTGCCAGCAGCCGCCGGGACAGGGGGAAGCCCTACGAGCAGTACTTC
TRBJ1-6 - TRBD1 TRBV27 CASSFHTGVGNSPLHF TGTGCCAGCAGTTTCCACACAGGGGTGGGGAATTCACCCCTCCACTTT
TRBJ2-5 - - TRBV7-2 CASSLRQAQETQYF TGTGCCAGCAGCCTTCGCCAGGCTCAAGAGACCCAGTACTTC
TRBJ1-2 - TRBD1 TRBV14 CASSGQGLPSYTF TGTGCCAGCAGCGGACAGGGGCTACCGAGCTACACCTTC
TRBJ2-3 once - TRBV11-3 CASSAPGVAQYF TGTGCCAGCAGCGCCCCAGGGGTTGCGCAGTATTTT
TRBJ1-5 - - TRBV28 CASSLSPGGQPQHF TGTGCCAGCAGTTTATCGCCCGGGGGACAGCCCCAGCATTTT
TRBJ2-5 - - TRBV7-2 CASSSTAQGPGEQYF TGTGCCAGCAGCTCGACAGCCCAAGGACCTGGAGAGCAGTACTTC
TRBJ1-2 - TRBD1 TRBV5-6 CASSSIRGQGLYGYTF TGTGCCAGCAGCTCGATACGGGGACAGGGGCTTTATGGCTACACCTTC
TRBJ2-3 - TRBD2 TRBV19 CATAGPSTDTQYF TGTGCCACAGCGGGGCCTAGCACAGATACGCAGTATTTT
TRBJ1-2 - - TRBV28 CASRLGGSTNYGYTF TGTGCCAGCAGACTTGGGGGGAGCACTAACTATGGCTACACCTTC
TRBJ1-4 - TRBD1 TRBV28 CASSFPTGGDEKLFF TGTGCCAGCAGTTTCCCGACAGGGGGCGATGAAAAACTGTTTTTT
TRBJ1-2 - TRBD1 TRBV7-2 CASSPTSDRAQGGYTF TGTGCCAGCAGCCCGACGTCGGACAGGGCCCAGGGAGGCTACACCTTC
TRBJ2-5 - TRBD1 TRBV6-5 CASSYLGQGTQETQYF TGTGCCAGCAGTTACTTGGGACAGGGGACACAAGAGACCCAGTACTTC
TRBJ1-1 - TRBD1 TRBV5-5 CASSRGQGTEAFF TGTGCCAGCAGCCGCGGACAGGGCACTGAAGCTTTCTTT
TRBJ2-7 - - TRBV25-1 CASNLTEQYF TGTGCCAGCAACCTGACAGAGCAGTACTTC
TRBJ1-1 - TRBD1 TRBV7-9 CASSPGQANTEAFF TGTGCCAGCAGCCCCGGACAGGCGAACACTGAAGCTTTCTTT
TRBJ2-7 - TRBD1 TRBV19 CASIHWGTGDAEQYF TGTGCCAGTATTCATTGGGGGACAGGGGACGCCGAGCAGTACTTC
TRBJ2-5 - TRBD1 TRBV7-2 CASSFDRVETQYF TGTGCCAGCAGTTTCGACAGGGTAGAGACCCAGTACTTC
TRBJ2-4 - TRBD1 TRBV2 CASRPGGTKNIQYF TGTGCCAGCAGGCCAGGGGGAACCAAAAACATTCAGTACTTC
TRBJ2-4 - - TRBV5-3 CARSLFLWGVAKNIQYF TGTGCCAGAAGCTTGTTCTTATGGGGGGTAGCCAAAAACATTCAGTACTTC
TRBJ1-6 few TRBD1 TRBV18 CASSPGQGVGSPLHF TGTGCCAGCTCACCCGGACAGGGTGTAGGTTCACCCCTCCACTTT
TRBJ2-5 few TRBD2 TRBV6-4 CASSGPVGLAGGPGETQYF TGTGCCAGCAGTGGTCCAGTGGGACTAGCGGGAGGGCCAGGCGAGACCCAGTACTTC
TRBJ2-7 - TRBD1 TRBV5-1 CASSQPGQGAMEYF TGCGCCAGCAGCCAACCGGGACAGGGGGCGATGGAGTACTTC
TRBJ2-5 once - TRBV2 CASSPGAGMETQYF TGTGCCAGCAGCCCAGGGGCAGGGATGGAGACCCAGTACTTC
TRBJ1-5 - - TRBV19 CASSFGVSNQPQHF TGTGCCAGTAGTTTCGGGGTTAGCAATCAGCCCCAGCATTTT
TRBJ2-2 - TRBD2 TRBV5-1 CASSRGGVGTGELFF TGCGCCAGCAGCCGGGGAGGGGTAGGAACCGGGGAGCTGTTTTTT